These 4 T cell receptor beta chains were all obtained from the same sample, sequenced in a study of cytomegalovirus exposure and HLA in healthy donors. It was with 60 Vbeta and 13 Jbeta primers that the PCR ran. TCRdb's table, derived via immunoSEQ multiplex PCR, lists solely in-frame clones and lacks some. The sample lists 120,000 or so clones, 80% seen once, with approximately 8.8% in the top ten. The sample consisted of PBMCs. These receptors were obtained from a female donor in good health and CMV-seropositive.

The CDR3 here is CASSASFGVTQYF. The CDR3 DNA reads as TGTGCCAGCAGTGCCTCCTTCGGGGTTACGCAGTATTTT. The chain links TRBV6-6 to TRBJ2-3, with D perhaps matching TRBD2 (5 bases). CDR1 is MNHNY, CDR2 SVGAGI, per germline (reference sequence). V shed 5 bases and J shed 8 bases, with 14 bases lying between them. This CDR3 is built from 13 residues.

The chain combines TRBV5-1 with TRBJ2-7; 13 positions match TRBD2. The V gene end was trimmed by 4 bases and the J gene end by 3 bases; junction bases not matched to a gene: 4. In germline, CDR1 is SGHRS, CDR2 YFSETQ. The CDR3 is 15 residues long. The DNA for the CDR3 is TGCGCCAGCAGCCCGGGACTAGCGGGGAACTACGAGCAGTACTTC. This codes for CASSPGLAGNYEQYF.

This clone was observed a few times. The gene calls are TRBV5-1 and TRBJ1-3; D not resolved. Germline lookup yields CDR1 SGHRS and CDR2 YFSETQ. The V end was cut by 0 bases, the J end by 14 bases, with 15 bases between. The CDR3 covers 13 residues. CDR3 DNA sequence: TGCGCCAGCAGCTTGGAGCGGGAGAGCAAACTATATTTT. It translates to CASSLERESKLYF.

This clone was found a few times. The chain combines TRBV6-1 with TRBJ1-2; D gene ambiguous. Per germline, CDR1 MNHNS and CDR2 SASEGT. The CDR3 is 12 amino acids. Trimming cost V 2 bases and J 7 bases, with 8 bases left between them. The CDR3 loop is CASSERQAGYTF. Here the CDR3 DNA reads TGTGCCAGCAGTGAACGGCAGGCTGGCTACACCTTC.